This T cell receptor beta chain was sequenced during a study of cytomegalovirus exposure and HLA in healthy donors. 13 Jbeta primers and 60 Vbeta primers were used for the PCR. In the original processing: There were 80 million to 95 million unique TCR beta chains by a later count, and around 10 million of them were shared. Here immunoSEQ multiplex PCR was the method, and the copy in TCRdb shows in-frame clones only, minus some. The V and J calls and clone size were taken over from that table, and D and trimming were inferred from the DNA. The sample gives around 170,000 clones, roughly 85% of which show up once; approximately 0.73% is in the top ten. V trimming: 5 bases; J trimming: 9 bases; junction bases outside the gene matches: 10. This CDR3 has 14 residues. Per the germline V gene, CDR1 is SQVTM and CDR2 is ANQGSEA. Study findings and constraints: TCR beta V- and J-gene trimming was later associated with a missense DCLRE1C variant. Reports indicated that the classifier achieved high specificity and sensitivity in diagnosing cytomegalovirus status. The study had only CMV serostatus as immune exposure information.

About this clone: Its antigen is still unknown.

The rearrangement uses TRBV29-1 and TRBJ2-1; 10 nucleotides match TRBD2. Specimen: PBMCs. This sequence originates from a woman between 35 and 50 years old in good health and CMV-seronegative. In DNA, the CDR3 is TGCAGCGTTTTGAGCGGGAGGGTTAGCGGTGAGCAGTTCTTC. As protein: CSVLSGRVSGEQFF.